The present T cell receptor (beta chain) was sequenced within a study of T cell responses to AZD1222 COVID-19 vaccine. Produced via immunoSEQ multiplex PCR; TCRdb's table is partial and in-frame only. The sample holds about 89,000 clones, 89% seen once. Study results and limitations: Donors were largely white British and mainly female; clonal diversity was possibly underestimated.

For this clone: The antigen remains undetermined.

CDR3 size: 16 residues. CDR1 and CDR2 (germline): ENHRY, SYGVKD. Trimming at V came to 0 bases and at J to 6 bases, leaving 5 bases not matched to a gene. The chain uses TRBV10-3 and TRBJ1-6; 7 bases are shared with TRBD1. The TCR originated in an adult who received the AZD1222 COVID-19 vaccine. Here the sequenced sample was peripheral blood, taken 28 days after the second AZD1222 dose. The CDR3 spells CAISESKGASNSPLHF. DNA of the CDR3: TGTGCCATCAGTGAGTCGAAGGGGGCGTCTAATTCACCCCTCCACTTT.